These 31 T cell receptor beta chains were all obtained from the same sample, sequenced in a study of shared clonotypes between healthy human individuals. Naive CD8 cells were CD45RO-negative, positively selected for CCR7, excluding terminally differentiated effector memory CD45RA+ cells. Produced via immunoSEQ multiplex PCR; TCRdb's table is partial and in-frame only. The data show about 2 million clones, roughly 95% seen once. The sample consisted of naive CD8+ T cells sorted from blood. The receptors derive from a man younger than 35 in good health.

The chain employs TRBV7-6 and TRBJ2-3; D perhaps matches TRBD2 (6 bases). The ends were cut back, 5 bases at V and 4 bases at J, with 25 bases in the middle. The length of the CDR3 is 18 residues. Germline assignment: CDR1 SGHVS and CDR2 FNYEAQ. The CDR3 loop reads CASSPTISTSPGPDTQYF. CDR3 bases: TGTGCCAGCAGCCCAACCATATCGACTAGTCCGGGGCCAGATACGCAGTATTTT.

The chain combines TRBV10-3 with TRBJ2-7, with 7 positions matching TRBD1. The CDR3 is 15 residues long. The J segment lost 3 bases and the V segment lost 4 bases, leaving 9 bases of the junction unmatched. CDR1 and CDR2 (germline): ENHRY, SYGVKD. The CDR3 DNA follows: TGTGCCATCAGTGGCGAAGGGGGCGGAATCTACGAGCAGTACTTC. As protein: CAISGEGGGIYEQYF.

V is TRBV27 and J is TRBJ2-3; 9 bases map to TRBD1. Germline values: CDR1 MNHEY, CDR2 SMNVEV (reference sequence). The CDR3 loop spans 17 amino acids. V lost 5 bases and J lost 1; bases outside the gene matches: 10. CDR3 sequence (DNA): TGTGCCAGCAGTCATCTTTTGGGGGACAGGGGCACAGATACGCAGTATTTT. Translation gives CASSHLLGDRGTDTQYF.

The rearrangement links TRBV19 to TRBJ2-5, with D perhaps TRBD1 or TRBD2 (5 bases each). This CDR3 has 15 residues. Germline V gene lookup returns CDR1 LNHDA and CDR2 SQIVND (reference sequence). Trimming left V 5 bases short and J 1 base short, with 14 bases between. The DNA for the CDR3 is TGTGCCAGTAGTTTCCACACCGGGACCCAAGAGACCCAGTACTTC. As protein: CASSFHTGTQETQYF. The whole variable domain, remainder taken from reference TRBV19 and TRBJ2-5, is DGGITQSPKYLFRKEGQNVTLSCEQNLNHDAMYWYRQDPGQGLRLIYYSQIVNDFQKGDIAEGYSVSREKKESFPLTVTSAQKNPTAFYLCASSFHTGTQETQYFGPGTRLLVL.

The chain is built from TRBV9 and TRBJ2-1; 13 bases line up with TRBD2. CDR3 size: 17 residues. V shed 0 bases and J 3 bases; nucleotides not matched to a gene: 3. Per the germline V gene, CDR1 is SGDLS and CDR2 is YYNGEE. The CDR3 sequence: CASSVDRTSGSYNEQFF. CDR3 nucleotide sequence: TGTGCCAGCAGCGTAGATAGGACTAGCGGGAGCTACAATGAGCAGTTCTTC.

The J gene is TRBJ2-3, the V gene TRBV7-9, with 11 bases identical to TRBD2. The V and J ends lost 5 bases and 3 bases, in that order; junction bases with no gene match: 7. Germline V gene data show CDR1 as SEHNR and CDR2 as FQNEAQ (reference sequence). CDR3 size: 16 residues. For the CDR3, the DNA is TGTGCCAGCAGCCCACCGACTAGCGGGGCTACAGATACGCAGTATTTT. As protein: CASSPPTSGATDTQYF.

This chain uses TRBV2 with TRBJ2-1; D call uncertain. The CDR3 loop spans 11 amino acids. V lost 2 bases and J lost 8, with 4 bases in between. From germline, CDR1 is SNHLY and CDR2 FYNNEI. Here the CDR3 reads CASSEMDEQFF. The CDR3 region has the DNA TGTGCCAGCAGTGAAATGGATGAGCAGTTCTTC.

This chain links TRBV7-9 with TRBJ2-7; 7 bases are a match to TRBD1. Germline loops: CDR1 SEHNR, CDR2 FQNEAQ (reference sequence). This CDR3 has 15 residues. J gave up 5 bases and V 4 bases, and 11 bases lay outside the gene matches. CDR3 region: CASSYYTGAGHEQYF. In DNA form, the CDR3 reads TGTGCCAGCAGCTACTACACAGGGGCTGGCCACGAGCAGTACTTC.

In DNA, the CDR3 is TGTGCCAGCAGCTCCGAAGCGGGGCCGAACTACGAGCAGTACTTC. It yields the protein CASSSEAGPNYEQYF. The chain uses TRBV7-6 and TRBJ2-7; 7 bases align to TRBD2. V lost 4 bases, J lost 3 bases, and 9 bases stayed unmatched. There are 15 residues in the CDR3. Germline values: CDR1 SGHVS, CDR2 FNYEAQ.

The chain uses TRBV6-1 and TRBJ2-7; 8 bases fit TRBD2. Germline assignment: CDR1 MNHNS and CDR2 SASEGT. CDR3 length equals 14 residues. V dropped 4 bases and J dropped 6; count of bases not matched to a gene: 8. CDR3 DNA: TGTGCCAGCAGTGTAACCGAACTAGCGGCCGAGCAGTACTTC. It yields the protein CASSVTELAAEQYF.

Note on this clone: Other nucleotide sequences in the sample specify the same CDR3. The chain employs TRBV9 and TRBJ2-1, with D hard to call. Trimming took 0 bases from V and 4 from J, leaving 5 bases between them. This CDR3 comprises 13 residues. The germline V gene encodes CDR1 SGDLS and CDR2 YYNGEE. The CDR3 protein is CASSVGQYNEQFF. The CDR3 nucleotides read TGTGCCAGCAGCGTAGGGCAATACAATGAGCAGTTCTTC.

This chain joins TRBV4-1 and TRBJ2-3, with TRBD2 as a possible D gene (6 bases). Between the trimmed V and J ends, which lost 2 bases and 3 bases, there was a span of 21 bases. Germline assignment: CDR1 MGHRA and CDR2 YSYEKL. The CDR3 is 18 amino acids. The CDR3 DNA reads TGCGCCAGCAGCCAATATTATTACGGGGGAGGCTCGACAGATACGCAGTATTTT. Its protein is CASSQYYYGGGSTDTQYF.

The chain employs TRBV18 and TRBJ2-1; D may be TRBD2 (6 bases). The V end was cut by 2 bases, the J end by 8 bases, with 13 bases between. The V gene's germline CDR1 is KGHSH and CDR2 LQKENI. CDR3 length: 14 residues. Here the CDR3 DNA reads TGTGCCAGCTCACCATTGGAGGGCCTCGATGAGCAGTTCTTC. Translating gives CASSPLEGLDEQFF.

The genes are TRBV28 and TRBJ1-2; TRBD1 might be the D (6 bases). Trimming left V 3 bases short and J 2 bases short, with 13 bases between. Germline V gives CDR1 MDHEN, CDR2 SYDVKM. CDR3 size: 15 residues. The CDR3 reads CASSLLLTGNYGYTF. CDR3 sequence (DNA): TGTGCCAGCAGTTTGTTACTCACAGGGAACTATGGCTACACCTTC.

The chain is built from TRBV19 and TRBJ2-7; 8 positions agree with TRBD2. The CDR3 contains 15 residues. V shed 7 bases, J shed 3 bases, and the junction held 11 bases outside the gene matches. The germline gives CDR1 LNHDA, CDR2 SQIVND (reference sequence). CDR3 amino acids: CASNPGGAGLYEQYF. The CDR3 DNA reads as TGTGCCAGTAACCCCGGGGGGGCCGGACTCTACGAGCAGTACTTC.

The rearrangement links TRBV7-6 to TRBJ2-5; 15 bases match TRBD2. The CDR3 totals 17 residues. With V trimmed by 6 bases and J by 5 bases, 10 bases remained unmatched. Germline V lookup: CDR1 SGHVS, CDR2 FNYEAQ. For the CDR3, the DNA is TGTGCCAGCAGGCATGGACTAGCGGGGGGGCCATGGGAGACCCAGTACTTC. Translation gives CASRHGLAGGPWETQYF.

J is TRBJ1-2 and V is TRBV30, with D maybe TRBD1 (6 bases). Trimming took off 2 bases at V and 3 bases at J, with 19 bases between the two ends. Germline V gene data show CDR1 as GTSNPN and CDR2 as SVGIG (reference sequence). The CDR3 totals 16 residues. CDR3 nucleotides: TGTGCCTGGAGTAGGGGGACAATTCTCAATGACTATGGCTACACCTTC. This codes for CAWSRGTILNDYGYTF.

The V and J genes are TRBV7-6 and TRBJ2-1, with 11 bases aligning to TRBD1. CDR3 size: 15 residues. Per the germline V gene, CDR1 is SGHVS and CDR2 is FNYEAQ. Trimming cost V 5 bases and J 3 bases; bases outside gene matches: 3. The chain's CDR3 is CASSPGQGVYNEQFF. DNA for the CDR3: TGTGCCAGCAGCCCGGGACAGGGGGTCTACAATGAGCAGTTCTTC. Together with reference TRBV7-6 and TRBJ2-1, the CDR3 gives the full variable domain: GAGVSQSPRYKVTKRGQDVALRCDPISGHVSLYWYRQALGQGPEFLTYFNYEAQQDKSGLPNDRFSAERPEGSISTLTIQRTEQRDSAMYRCASSPGQGVYNEQFFGPGTRLTVL.

CDR3 loop: CASSFGRGRETQYF. CDR3 sequence (DNA): TGTGCCAGCAGTTTTGGGAGGGGTCGAGAGACCCAGTACTTC. The chain employs TRBV28 and TRBJ2-5; TRBD2 agrees at 7 bases. After removal of 3 bases from V and 4 bases from J, the junction contained 5 bases not matched to a gene. This CDR3 is 14 amino acids long. Germline loops: CDR1 MDHEN, CDR2 SYDVKM.

The J gene is TRBJ2-7, the V gene TRBV28; possibly TRBD2 for D (5 bases). Germline loops: CDR1 MDHEN, CDR2 SYDVKM. The CDR3 runs to 15 residues. V was shortened by 6 bases and J by 0 bases, with 15 bases between the two germline ends. In DNA, the CDR3 is TGTGCCAGCAGCCTCCGGGTCGAGGGCTCCTACGAGCAGTACTTC. Its translation is CASSLRVEGSYEQYF.

Concerning this clone: This same CDR3 is encoded by further DNA sequences in the sample. V gene TRBV5-1 combines with J gene TRBJ2-7, with D hard to call. Per the germline V gene, CDR1 is SGHRS and CDR2 is YFSETQ. This CDR3 comprises 14 residues. V lost 0 bases to trimming and J lost 0 bases, with 7 bases between them. CDR3 sequence (DNA): TGCGCCAGCAGCTTGGAGGCCGGCTCCTACGAGCAGTACTTC. Translating gives CASSLEAGSYEQYF.

The rearrangement uses TRBV29-1 and TRBJ2-7, with no clear D. Germline V gene data show CDR1 as SQVTM and CDR2 as ANQGSEA. The CDR3 runs 15 residues. The V end was cut by 3 bases, the J end by 1 base, with 16 bases between. The CDR3 protein is CSVEAPRVGSYEQYF. For the CDR3, the DNA is TGCAGCGTTGAGGCCCCCCGGGTTGGGTCCTACGAGCAGTACTTC.

The J gene is TRBJ1-2, the V gene TRBV7-6, with unresolved D. V was clipped by 5 bases and J by 5 bases, with 18 bases between them. The CDR3 consists of 15 residues. CDR1 and CDR2 from the germline V gene are SGHVS and FNYEAQ. The CDR3 DNA is TGTGCCAGCAGCCTAAAGGGTGGAGACTTTTATGGCTACACCTTC. Protein product: CASSLKGGDFYGYTF.

About this clone: At the DNA level, this CDR3 is encoded by other sequences in the same sample as well. The gene calls are TRBV9 and TRBJ2-2, with D hard to call. CDR1 is SGDLS and CDR2 is YYNGEE in the germline V gene. The CDR3 is 14 residues long. V was cut by 0 bases and J by 4 bases, with 7 bases left in between. CDR3 sequence reads: CASSVGRGTGELFF. For the CDR3, the DNA is TGTGCCAGCAGCGTAGGGCGCGGCACCGGGGAGCTGTTTTTT. The full variable domain, its missing parts supplied by reference TRBV9 and TRBJ2-2, is DSGVTQTPKHLITATGQRVTLRCSPRSGDLSVYWYQQSLDQGLQFLIQYYNGEERAKGNILERFSAQQFPDLHSELNLSSLELGDSALYFCASSVGRGTGELFFGEGSRLTVL.

This clone has more than one count but fewer than ten. The J gene is TRBJ2-5, the V gene TRBV5-1; D not certain. The V and J ends lost 4 bases and 0 bases respectively, with 4 bases between them. The germline CDR1 and CDR2 sequences are SGHRS and YFSETQ. The CDR3 runs to 12 residues. CDR3 coding DNA: TGCGCCAGCAGCCAGTACCAAGAGACCCAGTACTTC. Translating it yields CASSQYQETQYF.

The chain joins TRBV5-4 to TRBJ1-1; D remains ambiguous. The CDR3 has 12 amino acids. Trimming stripped 1 base from V and 4 bases from J, with 5 bases between. The germline gives CDR1 SGHNT, CDR2 YYREEE (reference sequence). CDR3 amino acids: CASSLTPTEAFF. DNA for the CDR3: TGTGCCAGCAGCTTGACACCCACTGAAGCTTTCTTT.

The chain carries TRBV4-1 and TRBJ2-2, with D unclear. The CDR3 is made up of 13 amino acids. With 3 bases removed from V and 3 bases from J, the gap between germline ends came to 5 bases. Looked up from germline, CDR1 is MGHRA and CDR2 is YSYEKL. CDR3 amino acids: CASSHAYTGELFF. The CDR3 coding sequence is TGCGCCAGCAGCCATGCGTACACCGGGGAGCTGTTTTTT.

The rearrangement uses TRBV7-3 and TRBJ2-2, with 10 bases aligning to TRBD2. This CDR3 contains 16 residues. In germline, CDR1 is SGHTA, CDR2 FQGTGA. With 4 bases clipped from V and 6 bases from J, the junction kept 8 bases outside the gene matches. The DNA for the CDR3 is TGTGCCAGCAGCTCTCGCCTAGCGGGGGTCCCCGGGGAGCTGTTTTTT. Amino acid sequence: CASSSRLAGVPGELFF.

Regarding this clone: Other DNA sequences in the sample encode the same CDR3. The CDR3 is CASRGQGSTEAFF. DNA of the CDR3: TGTGCCAGCAGGGGACAGGGCTCCACTGAAGCTTTCTTT. The chain uses TRBV9 and TRBJ1-1; the match to TRBD1 covers 9 bases. Germline V lookup: CDR1 SGDLS, CDR2 YYNGEE. The V and J ends lost 5 bases and 4 bases, in that order; junction bases with no gene match: 3. The CDR3 length is 13 residues.

The rearrangement joins TRBV10-3 to TRBJ2-7; 7 nucleotides match TRBD2. The CDR3 length is 15 residues. V gave up 2 bases and J gave up 2 bases; unmatched junction bases: 6. Germline lookup yields CDR1 ENHRY and CDR2 SYGVKD. The CDR3 sequence: CAISEVGGMPYEQYF. CDR3 DNA: TGTGCCATCAGTGAGGTGGGGGGGATGCCCTACGAGCAGTACTTC.

This rearrangement joins TRBV13 to TRBJ1-4, with TRBD1 identical over 12 bases. The V gene's germline CDR1 is PRHDT and CDR2 FYEKMQ (reference sequence). The CDR3 sequence is 16 residues long. The J segment lost 4 bases and the V segment lost 4 bases, leaving 4 bases of the junction unmatched. In DNA form, the CDR3 reads TGTGCCAGCAGCTGGGACAGGGGGCCTGATAATGAAAAACTGTTTTTT. Translating gives CASSWDRGPDNEKLFF.